Each of the 6 T cell receptor beta chains below was sequenced from the same sample in a study of CD8 T cells in Susac syndrome. With random hexamers, reverse transcription was performed on about 0.5 to 1 ug of RNA. TCRdb reprocessed the immunoSEQ multiplex PCR reads with MiXCR, giving one entry per CDR3 protein. Among about 150,000 distinct CDR3 sequences, around 95% were seen once, and the ten largest hold over 0.075%. The sequencing sample was made of CD4+ T cells from PBMCs. The receptors derive from a human donor with Susac syndrome.

This clonotype was counted once. CDR3 sequence (DNA): TGCGCCAGCAGCTTGGAGGCTGCAACTGAAGCTTTCTTT. Amino acids: CASSLEAATEAFF. The chain links TRBV5-1 to TRBJ1-1; no firm D call. Germline V gives CDR1 SGHRS, CDR2 YFSETQ. V lost 0 bases to trimming and J lost 5 bases, with 8 bases between them. The CDR3 has 13 amino acids.

The V gene is TRBV4-2, the J gene TRBJ2-3; TRBD2 aligns across 8 bases. V was clipped by 0 bases and J by 4 bases; unmatched bases: 3. The length of the CDR3 is 15 residues. Germline V gene sequence: CDR1 LGHNA, CDR2 YNFKEQ. The CDR3 DNA follows: TGTGCCAGCAGCCAAGATGGGACTAGTTCAGATACGCAGTATTTT. This codes for CASSQDGTSSDTQYF.

The rearrangement joins TRBV5-1 to TRBJ2-5; D possibly uses TRBD1 or TRBD2 (5 bases each). CDR3 length: 15 amino acids. The V gene's germline CDR1 is SGHRS and CDR2 YFSETQ. Trimming pared 3 bases from V and 7 bases from J, leaving 19 bases between. As DNA, the CDR3 is TGCGCCAGCAGCTCCGGGACGCCGGTTAGCTCGACCCAGTACTTC. Its protein product is CASSSGTPVSSTQYF. Filled out from reference TRBV5-1 and TRBJ2-5, the complete variable domain reads KAGVTQTPRYLIKTRGQQVTLSCSPISGHRSVSWYQQTPGQGLQFLFEYFSETQRNKGNFPGRFSGRQFSNSRSEMNVSTLELGDSALYLCASSSGTPVSSTQYFGPGTRLLVL.

With respect to this clonotype: Germline is not matched at one junction end, which may reflect a read error. This chain's CDR3 is CSAVSGTRPRQLF. The DNA of the CDR3 is TGCAGTGCTGTCTCCGGGACTCGTCCTCGACAGCTCTTC. The chain has TRBV20-1 and TRBJ2-1, with a weak D call TRBD2 (6 bases). Germline V gives CDR1 DFQATT, CDR2 SNEGSKA (reference sequence). The CDR3 runs to 13 residues.

This chain connects TRBV7-2 to TRBJ2-7, with D possibly TRBD1 on 5 matching bases. CDR1 is SGHTA, CDR2 FQGNSA, per germline. The CDR3 runs to 12 residues. V lost 5 bases and J lost 5, with 10 bases in between. Here the CDR3 DNA reads TGTGCCAGCAGCAGACAGTATCACGAGCAGTACTTC. Translating gives CASSRQYHEQYF.

The V gene is TRBV7-9, the J gene TRBJ1-2; 7 nucleotides agree with TRBD1. V lost 5 bases and J lost 6; bases outside the gene matches: 6. Germline CDR1 reads SEHNR; CDR2 reads FQNEAQ (reference sequence). This CDR3 region has 13 residues. CDR3 loop: CASSGRDRHGYTF. CDR3 nucleotide sequence: TGTGCCAGCAGCGGCCGGGACAGACATGGCTACACCTTC.